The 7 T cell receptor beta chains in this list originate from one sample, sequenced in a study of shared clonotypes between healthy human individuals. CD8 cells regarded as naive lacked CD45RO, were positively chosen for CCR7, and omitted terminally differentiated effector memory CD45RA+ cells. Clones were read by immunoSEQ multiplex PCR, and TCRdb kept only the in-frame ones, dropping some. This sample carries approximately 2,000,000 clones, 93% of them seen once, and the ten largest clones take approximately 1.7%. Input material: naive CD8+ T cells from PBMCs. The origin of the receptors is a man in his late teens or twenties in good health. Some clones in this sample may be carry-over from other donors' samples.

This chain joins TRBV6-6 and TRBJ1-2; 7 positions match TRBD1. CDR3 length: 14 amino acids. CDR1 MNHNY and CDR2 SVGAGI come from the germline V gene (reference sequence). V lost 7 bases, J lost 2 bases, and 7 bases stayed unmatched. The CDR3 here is CASNGRGGNYGYTF. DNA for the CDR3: TGTGCCAGCAACGGACGAGGGGGCAACTATGGCTACACCTTC.

CDR3 loop: CASSPRGGKETQYF. CDR3 coding DNA: TGTGCCAGCAGCCCCCGGGGGGGGAAAGAGACCCAGTACTTC. The V gene is TRBV28, the J gene TRBJ2-5; 8 bases are shared with TRBD2. Losses at the gene ends were 6 bases for V and 3 bases for J; bases not matched to a gene: 6. CDR1 is MDHEN and CDR2 is SYDVKM in the germline V gene. This CDR3 contains 14 residues.

The CDR3 here is CASSLPREAGGEQYF. The CDR3 DNA reads as TGTGCCAGCAGTTTACCGCGGGAGGCGGGTGGTGAGCAGTACTTC. The rearrangement links TRBV28 to TRBJ2-7; 8 bases are shared with TRBD2. Germline V gene sequence: CDR1 MDHEN, CDR2 SYDVKM. V dropped 2 bases and J dropped 7; count of bases not matched to a gene: 10. The CDR3 is 15 amino acids.

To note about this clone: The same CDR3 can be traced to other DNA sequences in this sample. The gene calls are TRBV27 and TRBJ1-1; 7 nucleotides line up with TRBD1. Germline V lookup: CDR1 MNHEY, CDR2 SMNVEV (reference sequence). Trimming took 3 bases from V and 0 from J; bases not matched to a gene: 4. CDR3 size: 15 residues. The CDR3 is CASSLRGGMNTEAFF. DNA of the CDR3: TGTGCCAGCAGTTTGAGAGGGGGCATGAACACTGAAGCTTTCTTT.

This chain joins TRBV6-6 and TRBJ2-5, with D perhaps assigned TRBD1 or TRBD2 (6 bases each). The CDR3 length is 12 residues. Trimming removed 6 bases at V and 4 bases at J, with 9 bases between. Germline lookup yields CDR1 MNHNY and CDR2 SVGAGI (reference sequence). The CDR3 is CASRWGAETQYF. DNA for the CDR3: TGTGCCAGCAGATGGGGGGCAGAGACCCAGTACTTC.

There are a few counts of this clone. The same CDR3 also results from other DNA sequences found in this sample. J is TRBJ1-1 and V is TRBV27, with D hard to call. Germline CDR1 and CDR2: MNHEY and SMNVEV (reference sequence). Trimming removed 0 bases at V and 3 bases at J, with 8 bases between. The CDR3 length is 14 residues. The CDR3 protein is CASSLSSRDTEAFF. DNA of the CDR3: TGTGCCAGCAGTTTATCGTCCCGGGACACTGAAGCTTTCTTT.

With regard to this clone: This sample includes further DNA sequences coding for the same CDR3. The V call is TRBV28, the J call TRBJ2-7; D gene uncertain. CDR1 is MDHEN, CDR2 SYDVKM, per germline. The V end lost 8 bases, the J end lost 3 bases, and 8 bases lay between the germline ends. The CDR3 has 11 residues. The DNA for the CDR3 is TGTGCCAGCCGACGGAGCTACGAGCAGTACTTC. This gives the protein CASRRSYEQYF.